One and the same sample provided the 8 T cell receptor beta chains below, sequenced in a study of cytomegalovirus exposure and HLA in healthy donors. The PCR was carried out with 60 Vbeta primers and 13 Jbeta primers. Clones were read by immunoSEQ multiplex PCR, and TCRdb kept only the in-frame ones, dropping some. The sample includes under 250,000 clones, around 80% seen only once; the top ten take around 1.7%. The sample was PBMCs. These TCRs come from a man aged 45-65 years in good health and CMV-seronegative.

This chain links TRBV7-2 with TRBJ2-7, with 8 bases matching TRBD2. The CDR3 contains 16 residues. CDR1 is SGHTA, CDR2 FQGNSA, per germline. V lost 2 bases and J lost 0; bases outside the gene matches: 6. The CDR3 reads CASSLFSGSPSYEQYF. DNA for the CDR3: TGTGCCAGCAGCTTATTCAGCGGGAGTCCCTCCTACGAGCAGTACTTC.

In its sample, this clone was seen a few times. Other DNA sequences in this specimen translate into the identical CDR3. The CDR3 coding sequence is TGTGCCAGCAGCGTGGGACTAGCGGGGGCCTACGAGCAGTACTTC. As protein: CASSVGLAGAYEQYF. The genes are TRBV9 and TRBJ2-7; 14 positions match TRBD2. Germline V gene data show CDR1 as SGDLS and CDR2 as YYNGEE. The CDR3 is 15 residues long. The ends lost 2 bases at V and 2 bases at J; junction bases unmatched: 0.

The chain links TRBV6-5 to TRBJ1-3; D is ambiguous. Deletions cut 0 bases from V and 0 bases from J, with 9 bases between. The CDR3 has 16 residues. Per the germline V gene, CDR1 is MNHEY and CDR2 is SVGAGI. CDR3: CASSYSNSNSGNTIYF. The CDR3 DNA reads as TGTGCCAGCAGTTACTCGAACTCCAACTCTGGAAACACCATATATTTT.

This clone was counted a few times. This chain uses TRBV1 with TRBJ2-7; the D call TRBD2 from the table was never checked on the DNA. TRBV1 is a listed pseudogene. CDR3 size: 19 residues. The CDR3 DNA sequence: TGCACCAGCAGCCAGTTCGTCCGAAGGGCGTGGCGGGACCAATACGAGCAGTACTTC. As protein: CTSSQFVRRAWRDQYEQYF.

The V and J genes are TRBV11-2 and TRBJ1-4, with D possibly being TRBD1 (6 bases). V was clipped by 2 bases and J by 3 bases, with 16 bases between them. This CDR3 comprises 17 residues. Germline CDR1 reads SGHAT; CDR2 reads FQNNGV. The CDR3 reads CASSLRGGERSNEKLFF. The CDR3 DNA reads as TGTGCCAGCAGCTTACGCGGGGGCGAGAGATCTAATGAAAAACTGTTTTTT.

V and J are TRBV13 and TRBJ1-3; 8 nucleotides align to TRBD1. V trimming: 4 bases; J trimming: 0 bases; junction bases outside the gene matches: 5. Germline V gene sequence: CDR1 PRHDT, CDR2 FYEKMQ (reference sequence). The CDR3 length is 16 residues. The CDR3 loop is CASSWGTGPSGNTIYF. The CDR3 nucleotides are TGTGCCAGCAGCTGGGGGACAGGTCCCTCTGGAAACACCATATATTTT.

This chain connects TRBV21-1 to TRBJ1-5; TRBD1 is taken as the D call from the table, unchecked against the DNA. TRBV21-1 is a known pseudogene. The CDR3 extends over 18 amino acids. CDR3 sequence (DNA): TGTGCCAGCAGCAACATAAGGGACAGGACCTATAGCAATCAGCCCCAGCATTTT. Translating gives CASSNIRDRTYSNQPQHF.

This clone was picked up a small number of times. This CDR3 is CASAPRRSTEAFF. For the CDR3, the DNA is TGTGCTAGTGCCCCGAGGCGGAGCACTGAAGCTTTCTTT. This chain links TRBV12-5 with TRBJ1-1; no definite D call. Germline V CDR1 and CDR2: LGHNT, FRNRAP. V lost 7 bases, J lost 4 bases, and 13 bases lay in between. The CDR3 sequence is 13 residues long.